This passage covers 17 T cell receptor beta chains from one sample sequenced in a study of metastatic and nonmetastatic thyroid tumors. All patients were untreated before thyroid surgery. MiXCR was used by TCRdb to re-call the PCR reads. The sample contains tens of thousands of clones, more than 30% of which appear only once. The sample comprised blood. These receptors came from a male donor with papillary thyroid cancer or a benign thyroid nodule (not recorded which). Some clones in this sample may be carry-over from other donors' samples.

The rearrangement uses TRBV12-3 or TRBV12-4 and TRBJ1-2, with D possibly TRBD1 on 5 matching bases. The CDR3 is made up of 13 amino acids. Trimming removed 6 bases from V and 6 bases from J, with 14 bases in between. CDR3 sequence: CASSRGPNDGYTF. For the CDR3, the DNA is TGTGCCAGCAGCCGGGGCCCAAACGATGGCTACACCTTC.

In this sample, this clone turned up many times. Sequence at one end of the junction differs from germline and may be a read error. This chain uses TRBV7-7 with TRBJ2-2; TRBD1 agrees at 9 bases. Germline V gene data show CDR1 as SSHAT and CDR2 as FNYEAQ (reference sequence). The CDR3 is 15 residues long. The CDR3 loop reads CASSAGTGSAGELFF. The CDR3 nucleotides are TGTGCTAGCAGCGCCGGGACAGGGTCGGCCGGGGAGCTGTTTTTT.

The chain employs TRBV6-5 and TRBJ1-1, with a weak D call TRBD1 (5 bases). There are 14 residues in the CDR3. V was cut by 4 bases and J by 3 bases, with 12 bases left in between. Germline CDR1 reads MNHEY; CDR2 reads SVGAGI. The CDR3 DNA reads as TGTGCCAGCAGTTTGATAGGGGAGGACACTGAAGCTTTCTTT. It encodes CASSLIGEDTEAFF.

Note on this clone: Mismatch with germline at one junction end may stem from a read error. This rearrangement joins TRBV29-1 to TRBJ2-2; possible D gene TRBD2, 5 bases. This CDR3 is 13 amino acids long. The germline CDR1 and CDR2 sequences are SQVTM and ANQGSEA. The CDR3 bases are TGCAGCGTGGAAGGACTTTACACCGGGGAGCTGTTTTTT. It specifies CSVEGLYTGELFF.

This clone has a count of ten or more. The V and J genes are TRBV10-3 and TRBJ1-4, with D possibly matching TRBD1 (5 bases). Deletions cut 2 bases from V and 8 bases from J, with 12 bases between. Germline-derived CDR1 and CDR2 are ENHRY and SYGVKD. The CDR3 spans 14 residues. CDR3 sequence: CAISETGGAEKLFF. CDR3 sequence (DNA): TGTGCCATCAGTGAGACAGGCGGGGCGGAAAAACTGTTTTTT.

This sequence joins TRBV11-2 and TRBJ2-6; D uncertain. This CDR3 has 18 amino acids. V lost 1 base and J 0 bases, leaving 13 bases between the germline ends. Germline V gene sequence: CDR1 SGHAT, CDR2 FQNNGV. The CDR3 DNA follows: TGTGCCAGCAGCTTAGGGACCCATTCGGACTCTGGGGCCAACGTCCTGACTTTC. This encodes CASSLGTHSDSGANVLTF.

As DNA, the CDR3 is TGTGCCAGCAGCAAGCACGGGGACCCAAGCACAGATACGCAGTATTTT. Amino acids: CASSKHGDPSTDTQYF. V is TRBV5-6 and J is TRBJ2-3, with D tentatively TRBD1 or TRBD2 (5 bases each). This CDR3 has 16 residues. Germline CDR1 and CDR2: SGHDT and YYEEEE. V dropped 4 bases and J dropped 0 bases, with 15 bases sitting between them.

This chain links TRBV24-1 with TRBJ1-1; D gene ambiguous. V was trimmed by 4 bases and J by 4 bases, leaving 12 bases between them. Per the germline V gene, CDR1 is KGHDR and CDR2 is SFDVKD. The CDR3 length is 14 residues. The CDR3 sequence is CATSEGGRGTEAFF. The CDR3 DNA follows: TGTGCCACCAGTGAGGGTGGCCGGGGCACTGAAGCTTTCTTT.

The V and J genes are TRBV6-6 and TRBJ1-2, with D possibly TRBD1 on 5 matching bases. Per germline, CDR1 MNHNY and CDR2 SVGAGI (reference sequence). This CDR3 is 18 amino acids long. V was cut by 0 bases and J by 4 bases, with 21 bases left in between. Here the CDR3 DNA reads TGTGCCAGCAGTTACTCAGGGGCCCGGATTAGGGGCGCCTATGGCTACACCTTC. It yields the protein CASSYSGARIRGAYGYTF.

The rearrangement links TRBV3-1 to TRBJ2-7; 7 nucleotides match TRBD1. Germline lookup yields CDR1 LGHDT and CDR2 YNNKEL (reference sequence). The CDR3 has 17 residues. Unmatched junction bases numbered 12, after V lost 2 bases and J lost 2 bases. CDR3 sequence: CASSQNVAVQGAYEQYF. For the CDR3, the DNA is TGTGCCAGCAGCCAAAATGTTGCAGTGCAGGGGGCCTACGAGCAGTACTTC.

Within the sample, this clone is medium-sized (0.01 to 0.1%). CDR3 coding DNA: TGTGCCAGCAGTTACTCGACAGGGGTCACTGAAGCTTTCTTT. Protein product: CASSYSTGVTEAFF. The chain uses TRBV6-2 or TRBV6-3 and TRBJ1-1; 8 nucleotides line up with TRBD1. Germline trimming cut 0 bases from V and 4 bases from J; bases unmatched to any gene: 1. The CDR3 runs 14 residues. Per germline, CDR1 MNHEY and CDR2 SVGEGT.

This chain's CDR3 is CASSLGTGVDYGYTF. The DNA of the CDR3 is TGTGCCAGCAGCCTGGGGACAGGGGTGGACTATGGCTACACCTTC. This rearrangement joins TRBV9 to TRBJ1-2, with 10 bases aligning to TRBD1. The germline CDR1 and CDR2 sequences are SGDLS and YYNGEE. CDR3 size: 15 residues. The V and J ends lost 4 bases and 3 bases, in that order; junction bases with no gene match: 6.

The V call is TRBV20-1, the J call TRBJ1-2, with 9 bases matching TRBD1. V dropped 0 bases and J dropped 4; count of bases not matched to a gene: 6. The CDR3 loop spans 15 amino acids. Germline V gene sequence: CDR1 DFQATT, CDR2 SNEGSKA (reference sequence). The CDR3: CSARDKTGGLYGYTF. CDR3 in DNA: TGCAGTGCTAGAGACAAAACAGGGGGCCTCTATGGCTACACCTTC.

This clone is medium-sized (0.01 to 0.1%) by share. The rearrangement uses TRBV11-2 and TRBJ2-1; the match to TRBD2 covers 11 bases. CDR1 and CDR2 (germline): SGHAT, FQNNGV. V shed 5 bases, J shed 2 bases, and the junction held 2 bases outside the gene matches. This CDR3 comprises 15 residues. CDR3 protein: CASSPLAGAYNEQFF. In nucleotides, the CDR3 is TGTGCCAGCAGCCCACTAGCGGGAGCCTACAATGAGCAGTTCTTC.

This clone showed up just a few times. The chain is built from TRBV6-1 and TRBJ1-5; tentatively, D is TRBD1 (5 bases). The CDR3 sequence is 16 residues long. The germline gives CDR1 MNHNS, CDR2 SASEGT. V lost 6 bases and J lost 3, with 18 bases in between. CDR3 coding DNA: TGTGCCAGCAGATCCGGGTGGGCAGGGAACAATCAGCCCCAGCATTTT. It yields the protein CASRSGWAGNNQPQHF.

This clone was counted ten times or more. J is TRBJ2-1 and V is TRBV29-1; tentatively, D is TRBD2 (6 bases). CDR3 size: 13 residues. From germline, CDR1 is SQVTM and CDR2 ANQGSEA. V lost 5 bases, J lost 7 bases, and 15 bases lay in between. CDR3 residues: CSVNGAGRNEQFF. The CDR3, as DNA: TGCAGCGTTAATGGCGCGGGAAGGAATGAGCAGTTCTTC.

Sample share makes this clone medium-sized. The J gene is TRBJ2-2, the V gene TRBV2; no clear D. This CDR3 is 11 amino acids long. Trimming removed 7 bases from V and 5 bases from J, with 5 bases in between. Germline V gives CDR1 SNHLY, CDR2 FYNNEI. The CDR3 DNA reads as TGTGCCAGCAAGGGTACCGGGGAGCTGTTTTTT. Its translation is CASKGTGELFF.